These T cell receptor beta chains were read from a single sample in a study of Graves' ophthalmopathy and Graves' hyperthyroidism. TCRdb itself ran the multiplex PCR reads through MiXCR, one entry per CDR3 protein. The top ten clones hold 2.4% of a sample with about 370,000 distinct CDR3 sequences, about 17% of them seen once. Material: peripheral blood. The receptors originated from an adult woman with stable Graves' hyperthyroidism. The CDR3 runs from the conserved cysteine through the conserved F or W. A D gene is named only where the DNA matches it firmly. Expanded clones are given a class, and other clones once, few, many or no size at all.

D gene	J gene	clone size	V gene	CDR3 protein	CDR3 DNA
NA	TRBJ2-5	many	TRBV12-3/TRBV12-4	CASSFTREETQYF	TGTGCCAGCAGTTTTACAAGGGAAGAGACCCAGTACTTC
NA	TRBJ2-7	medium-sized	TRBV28	CASSLLANQFSYEQYF	TGTGCCAGCAGTTTACTAGCCAACCAATTCTCCTACGAGCAGTACTTC
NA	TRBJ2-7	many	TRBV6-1	CASSDWVGGTYEQYF	TGTGCCAGCAGTGATTGGGTTGGCGGTACCTACGAGCAGTACTTC
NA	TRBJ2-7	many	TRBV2	CASRTQAYEQYF	TGTGCCAGCAGAACACAGGCCTACGAGCAGTACTTC
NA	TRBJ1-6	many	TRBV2	CASKIGGNSPLHF	TGTGCCAGCAAGATAGGGGGGAATTCACCCCTCCACTTT
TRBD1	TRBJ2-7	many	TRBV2	CASKTGGRSYEQYF	TGTGCCAGTAAGACAGGGGGTCGTTCCTACGAGCAGTACTTC
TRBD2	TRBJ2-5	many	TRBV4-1	CASSQDGLAVGETQYF	TGCGCCAGCAGCCAAGATGGACTAGCGGTAGGGGAGACCCAGTACTTC
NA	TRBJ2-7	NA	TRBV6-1	CASLGHGPYEQYF	TGTGCCAGCCTTGGACATGGGCCCTACGAGCAGTACTTC
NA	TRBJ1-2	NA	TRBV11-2	CASSSPTSRYGYTF	TGTGCCAGCAGCTCCCCGACAAGTCGGTATGGCTACACCTTC
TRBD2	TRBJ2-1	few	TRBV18	CASSPGAGGPWNEQFF	TGTGCCAGCTCACCTGGGGCGGGAGGGCCGTGGAATGAGCAGTTCTTC
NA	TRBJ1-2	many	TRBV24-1	CATSDGAGSNYGYTF	TGTGCCACCAGTGATGGAGCAGGGTCTAACTATGGCTACACCTTC
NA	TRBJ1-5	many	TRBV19	CASNAGTSNQPQHF	TGTGCCAGTAACGCGGGAACGAGCAATCAGCCCCAGCATTTT
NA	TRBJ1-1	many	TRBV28	CASSLSALRTDLGNTEAFF	TGTGCCAGCAGTTTATCCGCACTACGGACAGACCTCGGGAACACTGAAGCTTTCTTT
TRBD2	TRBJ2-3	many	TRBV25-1	CASSEFLAGVGDTQYF	TGTGCCAGCAGTGAATTCCTAGCGGGAGTGGGAGATACGCAGTATTTT
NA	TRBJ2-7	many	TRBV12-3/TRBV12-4	CASSDDYSYEQYF	TGTGCCAGCAGCGACGATTACTCCTACGAGCAGTACTTC
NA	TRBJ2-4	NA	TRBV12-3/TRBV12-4	CASSMAEAGNIKYF	TGTGCCAGCAGTATGGCTGAGGCGGGGAACATTAAGTACTTC
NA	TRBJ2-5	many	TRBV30	CAWRLASARETQYF	TGTGCCTGGAGGCTAGCGTCGGCTCGGGAGACCCAGTACTTC
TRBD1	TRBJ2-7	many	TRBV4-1	CASSPGGRYEQYF	TGCGCCAGCAGCCCAGGGGGCCGGTACGAGCAGTACTTC
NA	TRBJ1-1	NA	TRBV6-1	CASKGGVQHSEAFF	TGTGCCAGCAAAGGCGGGGTACAACACTCTGAAGCTTTCTTT
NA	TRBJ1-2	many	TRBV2	CASSEARQYGYTF	TGTGCCAGCAGTGAAGCGCGACAGTATGGCTACACCTTC
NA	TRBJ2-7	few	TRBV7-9	CASSTGSRAYEQYF	TGTGCCAGCAGCACGGGGAGTCGCGCCTACGAGCAGTACTTC
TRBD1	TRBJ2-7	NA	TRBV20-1	CSARQGAVNEQYF	TGCAGTGCTAGACAGGGGGCTGTTAACGAGCAGTACTTC
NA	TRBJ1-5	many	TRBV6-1	CASSERQPYSNQPQHF	TGTGCCAGCAGCGAGAGACAGCCATATAGCAATCAGCCCCAGCATTTT
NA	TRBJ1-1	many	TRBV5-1	CASSLAGGLWTEAFF	TGCGCCAGCAGCTTGGCCGGGGGACTATGGACTGAAGCTTTCTTT
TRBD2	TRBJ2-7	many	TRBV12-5	CASGLVAGESPKEQYF	TGTGCTAGTGGTTTGGTAGCGGGAGAGTCACCGAAGGAGCAGTACTTC
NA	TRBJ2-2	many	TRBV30	CAWSHRVGELFF	TGTGCCTGGAGCCACAGGGTCGGGGAGCTGTTTTTT
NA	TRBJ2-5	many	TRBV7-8	CASSLGVAQYF	TGTGCCAGCAGCTTAGGGGTGGCCCAGTACTTC